A single sample gave rise to the 26 T cell receptor beta chains below, sequenced in a study of blood T cells in healthy people across ages. Combining a sample-barcoded 5' primer with a J-beta primer mix, a second PCR ran for 7 to 11 cycles. Using its own MiXCR run on the 5' RACE reads, TCRdb lists one record per CDR3 protein. The table records 540,000 or so distinct CDR3 sequences, less than 25% of them present only once. The sample was also reused in another study, on T cells of mothers and their children.

The sample taken for sequencing was blood. These receptors all stem from a boy between 5 and 17 years old in good health.

This chain connects TRBV7-2 to TRBJ2-1; D is uncertain. The CDR3 has 12 residues. With 4 bases removed from V and 5 bases from J, the gap between germline ends came to 6 bases. Germline CDR1 SGHTA, CDR2 FQGNSA. CDR3 nucleotide sequence: TGTGCCAGCAGCTCGGTCGACAATGAGCAGTTCTTC. This codes for CASSSVDNEQFF.

In DNA form, the CDR3 reads TGTGCCAGCAGCTCACCACTAGCGGGGGGGCGATATGAAACAGATACGCAGTATTTT. Translating it yields CASSSPLAGGRYETDTQYF. The rearrangement uses TRBV7-8 and TRBJ2-3, with 13 bases aligning to TRBD2. The CDR3 has 19 residues. Germline CDR1 is SGHVS and CDR2 is FQNEAQ. V shed 4 bases and J 3 bases; nucleotides not matched to a gene: 13.

For this clonotype: This likely comes from a read error, as the CDR3 has no conserved phenylalanine or tryptophan at its end. The chain couples TRBV12-3 or TRBV12-4 to TRBJ2-3, with 8 bases identical to TRBD2. The CDR3 is made up of 16 amino acids. The CDR3 coding sequence is TGTGCCAGCAGCGATACTAGCGGAGTTTTAACAGATGCGCAGTATTCT. It translates to CASSDTSGVLTDAQYS.

This clonotype was found a few times. This chain uses TRBV4-3 with TRBJ1-4; 9 nucleotides line up with TRBD1. CDR1 LGHNA and CDR2 YSLEER come from the germline V gene. The trim removed 1 base at V and 5 bases at J, leaving 2 bases unmatched. The CDR3 runs to 15 residues. CDR3 sequence (DNA): TGCGCCAGCAGCCAAGGGACAGGGGCGAATGAAAAACTGTTTTTT. Translated, it gives CASSQGTGANEKLFF.

This clonotype was seen many times. In DNA form, the CDR3 reads TGTGCCAGCAGCCTGGGACAGGGGAAAAACATTCAGTACTTC. Translating it yields CASSLGQGKNIQYF. This chain uses TRBV7-9 with TRBJ2-4; 10 bases align to TRBD1. Germline CDR1 SEHNR, CDR2 FQNEAQ (reference sequence). The CDR3 extends over 14 amino acids. V shed 5 bases, J shed 4 bases, and the junction held 2 bases outside the gene matches.

V is TRBV27 and J is TRBJ1-5; 7 positions match TRBD1. Germline V CDR1 and CDR2: MNHEY, SMNVEV (reference sequence). The V segment lost 5 bases and the J segment 5 bases; nucleotides outside the gene matches: 3. The CDR3 consists of 13 residues. The CDR3 bases are TGTGCCAGCAGTCTGACAGGGTATCAGCCCCAGCATTTT. Residues: CASSLTGYQPQHF.

This clonotype was seen repeatedly, ten times or more. The chain links TRBV7-8 to TRBJ1-4, with no clear D. Trimming cost V 3 bases and J 2 bases, with 7 bases left between them. Germline CDR1 reads SGHVS; CDR2 reads FQNEAQ. The CDR3 consists of 14 residues. The CDR3 DNA reads TGTGCCAGCAGCTTGGGGAGGACTAATGAAAAACTGTTTTTT. As protein: CASSLGRTNEKLFF.

This clonotype was observed many times. The V gene is TRBV5-1, the J gene TRBJ2-5; D gene unclear. In germline, CDR1 is SGHRS, CDR2 YFSETQ. V was shortened by 1 base and J by 4 bases, with 11 bases between the two germline ends. The CDR3 is 14 residues long. CDR3 in amino acids: CASSLLNSGETQYF. In nucleotides, the CDR3 is TGCGCCAGCAGCTTGTTGAATTCGGGAGAGACCCAGTACTTC.

Only one count was recorded for this clonotype. The chain is built from TRBV12-3 or TRBV12-4 and TRBJ2-1, with TRBD1 identical over 10 bases. The DNA end favors TRBJ2-7, so the J call may be wrong. This CDR3 is 15 amino acids long. CDR3 in DNA: TGTGCCAGCAGTTCGGGGACAGGGGTAACCTACGAGCAGTACTTC. Residues: CASSSGTGVTYEQYF.

V is TRBV7-9 and J is TRBJ2-3; unclear D gene. CDR1 is SEHNR, CDR2 FQNEAQ, per germline (reference sequence). Trimming pared 5 bases from V and 2 bases from J, leaving 8 bases between. The CDR3 is 13 residues long. CDR3 protein: CASSDGDTDTQYF. The CDR3 region has the DNA TGTGCCAGCAGCGACGGCGACACAGATACGCAGTATTTT.

There are many counts of this clonotype. This chain links TRBV29-1 with TRBJ2-1; 7 bases fit TRBD2. Germline V lookup: CDR1 SQVTM, CDR2 ANQGSEA. The CDR3 totals 14 residues. Trimming at V came to 2 bases and at J to 3 bases, leaving 4 bases not matched to a gene. CDR3 region: CSVELLADYNEQFF. The CDR3 bases are TGCAGCGTTGAACTCCTAGCGGACTACAATGAGCAGTTCTTC.

The chain joins TRBV3-1 to TRBJ2-3, with D possibly TRBD2 on 6 matching bases. The germline CDR1 and CDR2 sequences are LGHDT and YNNKEL (reference sequence). The CDR3 is 15 residues long. Trimming shortened V by 0 bases and J by 11 bases, and 18 bases separated the two germline ends. CDR3 in DNA: TGTGCCAGCAGCCAAGATCTCCGGGGAGGTTGGGGGCAGTATTTT. This codes for CASSQDLRGGWGQYF.

V usage is TRBV4-1 and J usage is TRBJ1-5; D perhaps matches TRBD1 (5 bases). V lost 3 bases, J lost 6 bases, and 12 bases lay in between. CDR1 is MGHRA and CDR2 is YSYEKL in the germline V gene. This CDR3 region has 14 residues. The CDR3: CASSHGRGGQPQHF. Here the CDR3 DNA reads TGCGCCAGCAGCCACGGGAGGGGAGGTCAGCCCCAGCATTTT.

The chain has TRBV12-3 or TRBV12-4 and TRBJ1-2; weak D call: TRBD1 (6 bases). Trimming cost V 7 bases and J 8 bases, with 14 bases left between them. CDR3 length equals 12 residues. CDR3 in DNA: TGTGCCAGCAACAGGGAGGAGGGAGGCTACACCTTC. Its protein product is CASNREEGGYTF.

This clonotype appeared once. V is TRBV7-8 and J is TRBJ2-3, with D perhaps being TRBD1 or TRBD2 (8 bases each). Germline loops: CDR1 SGHVS, CDR2 FQNEAQ. V was shortened by 1 base and J by 2 bases, with 25 bases between the two germline ends. The CDR3 sequence is 20 residues long. Here the CDR3 reads CASSLVRGRAGDLNTDTQYF. DNA of the CDR3: TGTGCCAGCAGCTTAGTCAGGGGGCGAGCGGGGGACTTAAACACAGATACGCAGTATTTT.

The chain carries TRBV12-3 or TRBV12-4 and TRBJ2-6, with D perhaps matching TRBD1 (5 bases). The V end lost 7 bases, the J end lost 2 bases, and 12 bases lay between the germline ends. The CDR3 runs 15 residues. CDR3 DNA sequence: TGTGCCAGCAACTTACAGGTTACTGGGGCCAACGTCCTGACTTTC. Translated, it gives CASNLQVTGANVLTF.

This clonotype was recorded many times. The gene calls are TRBV28 and TRBJ2-1; 7 bases line up with TRBD2. This CDR3 contains 12 residues. V was pared by 5 bases and J by 7 bases, with 2 bases of the junction left unmatched. Germline CDR1 is MDHEN and CDR2 is SYDVKM. CDR3 sequence (DNA): TGTGCCAGCAGTGGGCGGGGGAATGAGCAGTTCTTC. Its translation: CASSGRGNEQFF.

The CDR3 protein is CASSPVAVGETQYF. The CDR3 DNA is TGTGCCAGCAGCCCCGTAGCGGTGGGGGAGACCCAGTACTTC. V usage is TRBV3-1 and J usage is TRBJ2-5; D may be TRBD2 (6 bases). Germline lookup yields CDR1 LGHDT and CDR2 YNNKEL (reference sequence). Trimming took 4 bases from V and 5 from J, leaving 14 bases between them. CDR3 length: 14 residues.

This clonotype showed up just a few times. V gene TRBV5-1 combines with J gene TRBJ1-5; D not resolved. V was trimmed by 0 bases and J by 9 bases, leaving 4 bases between them. Germline V lookup: CDR1 SGHRS, CDR2 YFSETQ. This CDR3 comprises 11 residues. The CDR3 is CASSLGSPQHF. The CDR3 DNA is TGCGCCAGCAGCTTGGGTTCGCCCCAGCATTTT.

The chain is built from TRBV7-2 and TRBJ2-5; 7 bases map to TRBD2. The J call may be wrong; the DNA end is better matched by TRBJ2-7. CDR1 is SGHTA, CDR2 FQGNSA, per germline. The CDR3 contains 12 residues. The CDR3 bases are TGTGCCAGCAGCCCCTGGGGGGGCGAGCAGTACTTC. The encoded protein is CASSPWGGEQYF.

The chain recombines TRBV4-2 with TRBJ2-4; D gene uncertain. Trimming left V 6 bases short and J 7 bases short, with 16 bases between. CDR3 length equals 14 residues. Looked up from germline, CDR1 is LGHNA and CDR2 is YNFKEQ. This chain's CDR3 is CASSTRMVANIQYF. As DNA, the CDR3 is TGTGCCAGCAGTACAAGAATGGTGGCGAACATTCAGTACTTC.

The J gene is TRBJ1-2, the V gene TRBV27; 7 bases match TRBD1. J gave up 3 bases and V 5 bases, and 6 bases lay outside the gene matches. The germline V gene has CDR1 MNHEY and CDR2 SMNVEV (reference sequence). This CDR3 comprises 14 residues. CDR3 sequence: CASSHAGTDYGYTF. CDR3 DNA sequence: TGTGCCAGCAGTCATGCCGGGACAGACTATGGCTACACCTTC.

V and J are TRBV20-1 and TRBJ1-2; tentatively, D is TRBD1 (6 bases). There are 14 residues in the CDR3. Between the trimmed V and J ends, which lost 5 bases and 3 bases, there was a span of 16 bases. The germline gives CDR1 DFQATT, CDR2 SNEGSKA (reference sequence). The CDR3 here is CSASPIQGDYGYTF. In DNA, the CDR3 is TGCAGTGCTTCCCCAATACAGGGAGACTATGGCTACACCTTC.

This clonotype was seen a few times. V gene TRBV7-4 combines with J gene TRBJ2-2; 8 bases line up with TRBD2. Germline V gene data show CDR1 as SGHVT and CDR2 as SQSDAQ. The J segment lost 17 bases and the V segment lost 5 bases, leaving 10 bases of the junction unmatched. CDR3 length: 12 amino acids. In DNA, the CDR3 is TGTGCCAGCAGCAGAGGAGCGGGGGCGAACTTTTTT. Amino acids: CASSRGAGANFF.

This clonotype appeared once. The chain combines TRBV5-1 with TRBJ2-2, with 9 bases aligning to TRBD2. The CDR3 is 16 residues long. Germline trimming cut 4 bases from V and 6 bases from J; bases unmatched to any gene: 10. Germline CDR1 is SGHRS and CDR2 is YFSETQ. The DNA for the CDR3 is TGCGCCAGCAGCAGGGGGACTAGCAGAAACGCCGGGGAGCTGTTTTTT. Translation gives CASSRGTSRNAGELFF.

This clonotype was observed a handful of times. The chain employs TRBV3-1 and TRBJ2-3, with D hard to call. The length of the CDR3 is 11 residues. Per the germline V gene, CDR1 is LGHDT and CDR2 is YNNKEL (reference sequence). Deletions cut 4 bases from V and 9 bases from J, with 8 bases between. CDR3 sequence (DNA): TGTGCCAGCAGCCTCCAGCGCACGCAGTATTTT. Amino acid sequence: CASSLQRTQYF.